The sequence of this TCR beta chain was determined in a study of cytomegalovirus exposure and HLA in healthy donors. Study as a whole: A previous analysis identified 117 million unique TCR beta sequences derived from around 180 million T cells.

The study ran its PCR with 60 Vbeta and 13 Jbeta primers. Sequencing was performed with immunoSEQ multiplex PCR; in TCRdb, only in-frame clones are kept and a portion is missing. The table shows fewer than 200,000 clones, with roughly 73% occurring only once. Study observations and caveats: Several of the most significant clusters appeared, in a later analysis, to be linked to common viral pathogens. Association with HLA alleles at 0.05 false discovery rate was found for roughly 17,000 TCR beta sequences in a later analysis. By HLA locus, TCR association rates varied in a later analysis, with DRB1 showing the most and HLA-C the fewest.

Worth noting for this clone: Antigen unknown.

Looked up from germline, CDR1 is KGHSH and CDR2 is LQKENI. J was trimmed by 6 bases and V by 3 bases; bases with no gene match: 3. The CDR3 spans 13 residues. The sequenced material came from PBMCs. The rearrangement joins TRBV18 to TRBJ2-7; 9 bases are shared with TRBD1. This clonotype was obtained from a woman aged 25 to 39 in good health and CMV-seronegative. The CDR3 DNA reads TGTGCCAGCTCACCGGGACAGGGATCCGAGCAGTACTTC. The encoded protein is CASSPGQGSEQYF. The full variable domain, completed using reference TRBV18 and TRBJ2-7, is NAGVMQNPRHLVRRRGQEARLRCSPMKGHSHVYWYRQLPEEGLKFMVYLQKENIIDESGMPKERFSAEFPKEGPSILRIQQVVRGDSAAYFCASSPGQGSEQYFGPGTRLTVT.